The entry below gives a single T cell receptor (beta chain) sequence along with its context. The specificity of this receptor is unknown. Base qualities were left out, and no much larger clone turns up one base away. The entry originates in a study of control samples from healthy donors and cancer patients (TCRdb year 2020). Relative to germline, V is missing 4 bases and J is missing 0 bases, with 2 bases of the junction outside any gene match. In the germline V gene, CDR1 corresponds to SGDLS and CDR2 to YYNGEE. Counted from cysteine to phenylalanine, this CDR3 has 15 amino acids. The only DNA kept is the CDR3, 45 bases in frame from the first base. Library generation was performed with the immunoSEQ multiplex PCR assay. This is the immuneACCESS table as TCRdb keeps it, with only in-frame sequences that have V and J called. A part of the clones is gone; compared with another copy, unresolved V genes explain less than half, and the rest is unexplained. Within this sample are around 78,000 clones, with 85% to 95% of them counted one time only. 4.8% of the sample is in the top ten clones.

What was sequenced was blood. This TCR derives from a woman between 18 and 29 years old in good health. The chain is encoded by TRBV9 joined to TRBJ2-1, with 9 middle bases fitting TRBD2. CDR3 reads: CASSSSGSSYNEQFF. The bases read TGTGCCAGCAGCAGTAGCGGGAGCTCCTACAATGAGCAGTTCTTC.